The 24 T cell receptor beta chains in this list originate from one sample, sequenced in a study of CD4 and CD8 cells across lung adenocarcinoma regions. One entry per CDR3 protein results from TCRdb running MiXCR on the PCR reads. The data hold about 12,000 distinct CDR3 sequences, with about 45% observed a single time. The source material was CD8+ T cells from the margin of a lung tumor. These receptor sequences come from a male donor with lung adenocarcinoma. The CD4 and CD8 labels of this study may be unreliable.

The V gene is TRBV7-2, the J gene TRBJ2-1; TRBD1 matches at 8 bases. TRBJ2-7 explains the end of the DNA better; the J call may be wrong. This CDR3 spans 15 amino acids. Germline values: CDR1 SGHTA, CDR2 FQGNSA. CDR3 in amino acids: CASSSDRAVPGEQYF. CDR3 DNA sequence: TGTGCCAGCAGCTCGGACAGGGCGGTTCCAGGCGAGCAGTACTTC.

This clonotype is medium-sized within its sample. The chain combines TRBV6-1 with TRBJ2-5; 10 bases match TRBD1. The closer fit of TRBJ2-1 to the DNA end suggests the J call may be wrong. The CDR3 spans 16 residues. In germline, CDR1 is MNHNS, CDR2 SASEGT. As DNA, the CDR3 is TGTGCCAGCAGTGAAGCCCAGACAGGGGGCCAAGAGACCCAGTTCTTC. Its translation: CASSEAQTGGQETQFF.

As concerns this clonotype: At one end the junction does not follow the germline gene, possibly because of a read error. The chain has TRBV7-2 and TRBJ2-3, with D possibly matching TRBD2 (6 bases). The CDR3 covers 19 residues. Per the germline V gene, CDR1 is SGHTA and CDR2 is FQGNSA. CDR3 loop: CASTNSSGLGGRPRETQYF. The CDR3 nucleotides are TGTGCCAGCACCAACTCGTCGGGACTCGGGGGACGGCCTAGAGAGACGCAGTATTTC.

The chain is built from TRBV12-3 or TRBV12-4 and TRBJ2-5, with unresolved D. The J call may be faulty, since TRBJ2-7 better matches the DNA end. The CDR3 is made up of 14 amino acids. CDR3 DNA: TGTGCCAGCAGTTTAGCTATCTCTGGGTACGAGCAGTACTTC. Its protein is CASSLAISGYEQYF.

This clonotype was detected only a few times. The rearrangement uses TRBV27 and TRBJ2-1; D gene ambiguous. CDR1 and CDR2 from the germline V gene are MNHEY and SMNVEV (reference sequence). V lost 5 bases and J 4 bases, leaving 15 bases between the germline ends. The CDR3 spans 15 residues. This chain's CDR3 is CASSLSNPVYNEQFF. In DNA form, the CDR3 reads TGTGCCAGCAGTCTTTCTAATCCAGTTTACAATGAGCAGTTCTTC.

This clonotype was seen just once. This chain joins TRBV10-3 and TRBJ2-4, with TRBD1 as a possible D gene (5 bases). The J call is uncertain, as TRBJ2-7 better fits the DNA end. Germline V lookup: CDR1 ENHRY, CDR2 SYGVKD. The CDR3 has 15 residues. The DNA for the CDR3 is TGTGCCATCAAAAAAAAGGGGTTTTTGCCTTACGAGCAGTACTTC. This translates into CAIKKKGFLPYEQYF.

The chain joins TRBV9 to TRBJ2-1; TRBD2 agrees at 9 bases. V was clipped by 4 bases and J by 7 bases; unmatched bases: 12. Germline CDR1 reads SGDLS; CDR2 reads YYNGEE. This CDR3 spans 16 amino acids. The CDR3 coding sequence is TGTGCCAGCAGCTCGAGGACTAGCGAGGTGGGAAATGAGCAGTTCTTC. Translation gives CASSSRTSEVGNEQFF.

Ten or more counts support this clonotype. This chain joins TRBV19 and TRBJ2-3; 9 bases map to TRBD1. Germline loops: CDR1 LNHDA, CDR2 SQIVND (reference sequence). V lost 7 bases and J lost 1; bases outside the gene matches: 9. This CDR3 is built from 16 residues. The CDR3 DNA reads TGTGCCAGTAAAAGTACAGGGGGCTGGGGCACAGATACGCAGTATTTT. This translates into CASKSTGGWGTDTQYF. The whole variable domain, remainder taken from reference TRBV19 and TRBJ2-3, is DGGITQSPKYLFRKEGQNVTLSCEQNLNHDAMYWYRQDPGQGLRLIYYSQIVNDFQKGDIAEGYSVSREKKESFPLTVTSAQKNPTAFYLCASKSTGGWGTDTQYFGPGTRLTVL.

By sample share, this clonotype is medium-sized (0.01 to 0.1%). The chain joins TRBV6-1 to TRBJ2-7; 8 positions agree with TRBD2. V shed 7 bases, J shed 1 base, and the junction held 3 bases outside the gene matches. The length of the CDR3 is 13 residues. Germline V gene sequence: CDR1 MNHNS, CDR2 SASEGT. Written as DNA, the CDR3 is TGTGCCAGCATGGAGCGGGGGTCCTACGAGCAGTACTTC. It yields the protein CASMERGSYEQYF.

J is TRBJ2-1 and V is TRBV27; D may match TRBD1 or TRBD2 (5 bases each). The CDR3 covers 16 residues. The germline gives CDR1 MNHEY, CDR2 SMNVEV (reference sequence). The V end was cut by 1 base, the J end by 6 bases, with 16 bases between. CDR3 loop: CASSLWQGEGSNEQFF. Written as DNA, the CDR3 is TGTGCCAGCAGTTTATGGCAGGGAGAGGGGTCCAATGAGCAGTTCTTC.

This clonotype has ten or more counts. V usage is TRBV6-2 or TRBV6-3 and J usage is TRBJ2-4, with D possibly being TRBD2 (5 bases). This CDR3 comprises 13 residues. Trimming took off 6 bases at V and 13 bases at J, with 19 bases between the two ends. Germline CDR1 and CDR2: MNHEY and SVGEGT. The DNA of the CDR3 is TGTGCCAGCAGGGGAGATTTATACAATGAGCAGTACTTC. It codes for CASRGDLYNEQYF.

The chain uses TRBV7-2 and TRBJ2-1; TRBD2 matches at 15 bases. V was pared by 2 bases and J by 9 bases, with 14 bases of the junction left unmatched. Germline V gives CDR1 SGHTA, CDR2 FQGNSA. The CDR3 loop spans 19 amino acids. CDR3 loop: CASSLRSGLAGGADGEQFF. The CDR3 DNA sequence: TGTGCCAGCAGCTTACGATCAGGACTAGCGGGAGGGGCCGATGGTGAGCAGTTCTTC.

A remark on this clonotype: One end of the junction varies from germline; a read error may be responsible. V usage is TRBV6-1 and J usage is TRBJ2-1; 8 bases align to TRBD2. The length of the CDR3 is 17 residues. CDR1 is MNHNS, CDR2 SASEGT, per germline. The CDR3 DNA follows: TGTGCCAGCAGACAAGGGCTAGCGGGTGCTCGCTACAATGCGCAGTTTTTT. This codes for CASRQGLAGARYNAQFF.

Points on this clonotype: One end of the junction does not line up with germline, which may come from a read error. The rearrangement joins TRBV6-1 to TRBJ2-1, with D perhaps TRBD2 (7 bases). The CDR3 length is 14 residues. Germline assignment: CDR1 MNHNS and CDR2 SASEGT. The CDR3 reads CASGGAGPWNAQFF. The CDR3, as DNA: TGTGCCAGCGGGGGGGCTGGGCCATGGAATGCGCAGTTCTTC.

Here the CDR3 reads CASINLLLGQVFYNEQYF. For the CDR3, the DNA is TGTGCCAGCATCAATCTGCTCCTGGGACAGGTTTTTTACAATGAGCAGTACTTC. The chain recombines TRBV5-6 with TRBJ2-5; 8 nucleotides align to TRBD1. The CDR3 has 18 residues. From germline, CDR1 is SGHDT and CDR2 YYEEEE. The V gene end was trimmed by 6 bases and the J gene end by 11 bases; junction bases not matched to a gene: 27.

In DNA form, the CDR3 reads TGTGCCAGCACCCCTTCGGGGACCGGGGGCCGTGACAAAGATACGCAGTATTTT. This encodes CASTPSGTGGRDKDTQYF. This sequence joins TRBV6-1 and TRBJ2-3; D is perhaps TRBD1 or TRBD2 (6 bases each). The CDR3 runs to 18 residues. The V and J ends lost 7 bases and 5 bases respectively, with 28 bases between them. From germline, CDR1 is MNHNS and CDR2 SASEGT.

Regarding this clonotype: A much larger clone sits a single nucleotide away, making a read error possible. The V and J genes are TRBV12-3 or TRBV12-4 and TRBJ2-5; possibly TRBD1 or TRBD2 for D (6 bases each). V lost 5 bases and J lost 11, with 21 bases in between. The CDR3 runs 14 residues. The DNA for the CDR3 is TGTGCCAGCAGTCCGCGAGGGGGGATCGGTGAGCAGTACTTC. Protein: CASSPRGGIGEQYF.

This rearrangement joins TRBV27 to TRBJ2-5; D is possibly TRBD1 (5 bases). The V end was cut by 5 bases, the J end by 11 bases, with 18 bases between. Germline CDR1 and CDR2: MNHEY and SMNVEV (reference sequence). CDR3 size: 13 residues. Here the CDR3 DNA reads TGTGCCAGCAGTGGCAGGGTGAAAGACGCGCAGTACTTC. Translation gives CASSGRVKDAQYF.

In this sample, this clonotype turned up a few times. The chain employs TRBV20-1 and TRBJ2-6, with 8 positions matching TRBD2. V shed 1 base and J 4 bases; nucleotides not matched to a gene: 3. The length of the CDR3 is 15 residues. Germline-derived CDR1 and CDR2 are DFQATT and SNEGSKA (reference sequence). This CDR3 is CSARAGGGGANVLTF. CDR3 nucleotide sequence: TGCAGTGCTAGAGCTGGCGGGGGGGGGGCCAACGTCCTGACTTTC.

This clonotype is termed medium-sized. This chain joins TRBV27 and TRBJ2-3, with D unresolved. The ends were cut back, 4 bases at V and 0 bases at J, with 8 bases in the middle. CDR1 and CDR2 from the germline V gene are MNHEY and SMNVEV (reference sequence). CDR3 length: 14 amino acids. CDR3 bases: TGTGCCAGCAGTTCACCCTCTAGCACAGATACGCAGTATTTT. Translation gives CASSSPSSTDTQYF.

In its sample, this clonotype was seen many times. This rearrangement joins TRBV6-1 to TRBJ2-6; 8 nucleotides align to TRBD2. Germline trimming cut 5 bases from V and 4 bases from J; bases unmatched to any gene: 1. CDR1 is MNHNS and CDR2 is SASEGT in the germline V gene. The CDR3 covers 14 residues. CDR3 sequence reads: CASSQRGGANVLTF. DNA of the CDR3: TGTGCCAGCAGTCAGCGGGGGGGGGCCAACGTCCTGACTTTC.

There are many counts of this clonotype. The chain has TRBV6-5 and TRBJ2-3; 9 positions agree with TRBD1. V lost 4 bases to trimming and J lost 7 bases; unmatched junction nucleotides: 18. CDR1 and CDR2 from the germline V gene are MNHEY and SVGAGI. This CDR3 is built from 18 residues. CDR3 protein: CASSSSATGTGRRNTQYF. CDR3 sequence (DNA): TGTGCCAGCAGTTCCTCCGCTACCGGGACAGGGAGAAGGAATACGCAGTATTTT.

The chain combines TRBV30 with TRBJ2-5, with unresolved D. CDR3 length equals 13 residues. The V end lost 4 bases, the J end lost 5 bases, and 14 bases lay between the germline ends. Germline V gives CDR1 GTSNPN, CDR2 SVGIG (reference sequence). CDR3 bases: TGTGCCTGGAAAAGGACCTATCCGGAGACCCAGTACTTC. Translation: CAWKRTYPETQYF. Full variable domain (outside the CDR3, taken from reference TRBV30 and TRBJ2-5): SQTIHQWPATLVQPVGSPLSLECTVEGTSNPNLYWYRQAAGRGLQLLFYSVGIGQISSEVPQNLSASRPQDRQFILSSKKLLLSDSGFYLCAWKRTYPETQYFGPGTRLLVL.

The J gene is TRBJ2-5, the V gene TRBV4-1, with D uncertain. With 0 bases removed from V and 4 bases from J, the gap between germline ends came to 9 bases. The CDR3 runs to 14 residues. Germline V gene lookup returns CDR1 MGHRA and CDR2 YSYEKL. CDR3 region: CASSQEKVGETQYF. CDR3 in DNA: TGCGCCAGCAGCCAAGAGAAGGTAGGAGAGACCCAGTACTTC.